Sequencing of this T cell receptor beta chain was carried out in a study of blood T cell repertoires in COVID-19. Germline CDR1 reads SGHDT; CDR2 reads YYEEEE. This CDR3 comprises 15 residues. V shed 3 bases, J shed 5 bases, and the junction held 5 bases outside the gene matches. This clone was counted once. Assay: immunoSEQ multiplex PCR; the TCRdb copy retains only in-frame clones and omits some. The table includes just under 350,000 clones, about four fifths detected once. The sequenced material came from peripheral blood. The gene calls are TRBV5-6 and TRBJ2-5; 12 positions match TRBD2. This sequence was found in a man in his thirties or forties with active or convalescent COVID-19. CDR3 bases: TGTGCCAGCAGCTCTAGCGGGAGGGCCATTGAGACCCAGTACTTC. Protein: CASSSSGRAIETQYF.